A selection of T cell receptor beta chains follows, all from one sample in a study of T cells after somatic rescue of genetic block. The protocol was immunoSEQ multiplex PCR, while the TCRdb copy is restricted to in-frame clones and leaves out a portion. The sample records tens of thousands of clones, approximately 96% being singletons. Sequenced sample: peripheral blood mononuclear cells (PBMCs). These receptors all stem from a child younger than two. Both conserved end residues are part of each CDR3. Each record gives: J gene, D gene, clone size, V gene, CDR3 protein, CDR3 DNA. The D gene is left open where the match is weak. The size entry is marked missing in some rows and otherwise reads once, few, many or a size class.

TRBJ1-1	-	-	TRBV5-4	CASSPDSSTEAFF	TGTGCCAGCAGCCCTGACAGCAGCACTGAAGCTTTCTTT
TRBJ2-2	-	-	TRBV7-8	CASSSPHARDTGELFF	TGTGCCAGCAGCTCCCCGCATGCCAGGGACACCGGGGAGCTGTTTTTT
TRBJ1-1	-	-	TRBV28	CASSLGNTEAFF	TGTGCCAGCAGTTTAGGGAACACTGAAGCTTTCTTT
TRBJ1-5	-	-	TRBV2	CASSDRSGNQPQHF	TGTGCCAGCAGTGACAGGTCGGGGAATCAGCCCCAGCATTTT
TRBJ2-4	-	-	TRBV5-1	CASSLFSRGNIQYF	TGCGCCAGCAGCTTGTTCTCCAGGGGAAACATTCAGTACTTC
TRBJ2-6	-	once	TRBV9	CASSFRPVSGANVLTF	TGTGCCAGCAGCTTTAGACCAGTCTCTGGGGCCAACGTCCTGACTTTC
TRBJ2-7	-	-	TRBV29-1	CSGQSSYEQYF	TGCAGCGGGCAGAGCTCCTACGAGCAGTACTTC
TRBJ2-3	-	-	TRBV5-6	CASSLNSGLADTQYF	TGTGCCAGCAGCTTGAACAGCGGTCTCGCGGATACGCAGTATTTT
TRBJ1-5	TRBD1	-	TRBV30	CAWSEQGAVPQHF	TGTGCCTGGAGCGAACAGGGGGCTGTGCCCCAGCATTTT
TRBJ2-7	TRBD1	-	TRBV2	CASSRRTGSSYEQYF	TGTGCCAGCAGTCGACGGACAGGGAGCTCCTACGAGCAGTACTTC
TRBJ2-7	TRBD1	-	TRBV4-1	CASSRDRGHTYEQYF	TGCGCCAGCAGCCGCGACAGGGGACACACCTACGAGCAGTACTTC
TRBJ2-7	-	-	TRBV4-2	CASSQDLGGYEQYF	TGTGCCAGCAGCCAAGATCTAGGCGGCTACGAGCAGTACTTC
TRBJ1-1	-	-	TRBV6-5	CASRPNRGMAEAFF	TGTGCCAGCAGACCGAACCGGGGCATGGCCGAAGCTTTCTTT
TRBJ1-1	-	-	TRBV6-1	CASSSGGRAFF	TGTGCCAGCAGTTCGGGAGGGCGAGCTTTCTTT
TRBJ2-7	-	-	TRBV2	CASVRTPIYEQYF	TGTGCCAGCGTAAGGACTCCAATCTACGAGCAGTACTTC
TRBJ2-1	-	once	TRBV9	CASGGLQEQFF	TGTGCCAGCGGGGGGCTTCAGGAGCAGTTCTTC
TRBJ2-3	-	-	TRBV7-6	CASSLGARPDTQYF	TGTGCCAGCAGCTTAGGCGCGAGGCCAGATACGCAGTATTTT
TRBJ1-3	-	-	TRBV10-3	CAILGGGNTIYF	TGTGCCATCTTAGGGGGTGGAAACACCATATATTTT
TRBJ2-1	-	once	TRBV5-1	CASSPTNEQFF	TGCGCCAGCAGCCCCACCAATGAGCAGTTCTTC
TRBJ1-4	-	-	TRBV6-6	CASSYSVVEKLFF	TGTGCCAGCAGTTACTCTGTGGTGGAAAAACTGTTTTTT
TRBJ2-7	TRBD2	-	TRBV27	CASSLTGTGTSGSEQYF	TGTGCCAGCAGTCTAACAGGGACGGGGACTAGCGGGAGCGAGCAGTACTTC
TRBJ2-1	TRBD2	-	TRBV30	CAWRPSGRAAYNEQFF	TGTGCCTGGAGGCCTAGCGGGAGGGCGGCCTACAATGAGCAGTTCTTC
TRBJ1-1	TRBD1	-	TRBV12-5	CASGLPQGRTTEAFF	TGTGCTAGTGGTTTGCCACAGGGGAGGACCACTGAAGCTTTCTTT
TRBJ1-2	-	-	TRBV4-3	CASSQEKSYGYTF	TGCGCCAGCAGCCAAGAGAAAAGCTATGGCTACACCTTC
TRBJ2-3	-	-	TRBV6-5	CASSYSRSGSTDTQYF	TGTGCCAGCAGTTACTCGAGAAGCGGAAGCACAGATACGCAGTATTTT
TRBJ2-5	TRBD1	-	TRBV28	CASRNERRTGQGETQYF	TGTGCCAGCAGAAACGAAAGAAGGACAGGGCAGGGGGAGACCCAGTACTTC
TRBJ2-5	TRBD2	-	TRBV9	CASSVSSGRAETQYF	TGTGCCAGCAGCGTTTCAAGCGGGAGGGCCGAGACCCAGTACTTC
TRBJ1-1	-	-	TRBV29-1	CSGSKGMNTEAFF	TGCAGCGGGTCAAAGGGGATGAACACTGAAGCTTTCTTT
TRBJ2-7	TRBD1	-	TRBV7-8	CASSPRTGGPYEQYF	TGTGCCAGCAGCCCTCGGACAGGGGGCCCCTACGAGCAGTACTTC
TRBJ1-4	TRBD1	once	TRBV4-2	CASSQDRGPEKLFF	TGTGCCAGCAGCCAAGACAGGGGGCCTGAAAAACTGTTTTTT
TRBJ2-7	-	-	TRBV28	CASSQLAKSSYEQYF	TGTGCCAGCAGTCAGCTAGCGAAGAGCTCCTACGAGCAGTACTTC
TRBJ2-1	TRBD1	-	TRBV27	CASKTGAPPYNEQFF	TGTGCCAGCAAAACAGGGGCCCCCCCCTACAATGAGCAGTTCTTC
TRBJ2-7	-	-	TRBV27	CASSLAASGDEQYF	TGTGCCAGCAGTTTAGCGGCCTCCGGGGACGAGCAGTACTTC
TRBJ2-7	-	-	TRBV11-2	CASSWGLDEQYF	TGTGCCAGCAGCTGGGGACTGGACGAGCAGTACTTC
TRBJ2-7	-	-	TRBV7-9	CASSLARGVYEQYF	TGTGCCAGCAGCTTAGCGCGCGGGGTCTACGAGCAGTACTTC
TRBJ2-3	TRBD2	-	TRBV6-5	CASSGGRKADTQYF	TGTGCCAGCAGTGGCGGGAGGAAGGCAGATACGCAGTATTTT
TRBJ1-1	TRBD1	-	TRBV18	CASSGQGGNTEAFF	TGTGCCAGCTCCGGACAGGGTGGGAACACTGAAGCTTTCTTT
TRBJ2-1	-	-	TRBV2	CATELWSYNEQFF	TGTGCCACCGAACTTTGGAGCTACAATGAGCAGTTCTTC
TRBJ1-2	TRBD1	-	TRBV5-4	CASSLRTGKGGYTF	TGTGCCAGCAGCTTGAGGACAGGGAAGGGCGGCTACACCTTC
TRBJ2-3	TRBD2	-	TRBV5-1	CASSLVPAGGSDTQYF	TGCGCCAGCAGCTTGGTGCCAGCGGGAGGGTCGGATACGCAGTATTTT
TRBJ2-5	-	-	TRBV7-9	CASSTQLWTVQETQYF	TGTGCCAGCAGCACCCAGCTCTGGACGGTACAAGAGACCCAGTACTTC
TRBJ1-6	-	-	TRBV6-4	CASSDFRPHSPLHF	TGTGCCAGCAGTGACTTTCGACCTCATTCACCCCTCCACTTT